Listed below are T cell receptor beta chains from one sample, sequenced in a study of blood T cell repertoires in COVID-19. Sequenced by immunoSEQ multiplex PCR; TCRdb stores in-frame clones only, minus some. The table lists 410,000 or so clones, 89% of them singletons. Material for sequencing was peripheral blood. These receptors originate from a woman between 40 and 55 years old with COVID-19, enrolled during active disease. The conserved cysteine and the conserved F or W are not part of the CDR3 here.

13	TRBV14	TRBJ1-1	ASSQEIGLGGEAF
15	TRBV4-1	TRBJ1-3	ASSQGGIGGSGNTIY
12	TRBV29-1	TRBJ2-1	SAQDRVAYNEQF
12	TRBV5-1	TRBJ2-5	ASSSPGFQETQY
12	TRBV28	TRBJ1-6	ASSLGTFNSPLH
12	TRBV2	TRBJ2-7	ASSRTSGTYEQY
13	TRBV28	TRBJ2-7	ASARANRRDYEQY
14	TRBV7-6	TRBJ1-3	ASSLGQGHSGNTIY
13	TRBV29-1	TRBJ2-5	SVAIVEGVPETQY
13	TRBV4-3	TRBJ2-7	ASSQDLREGYEQY
13	TRBV6-5	TRBJ1-5	ASRDSNVFQRPQH
13	TRBV30	TRBJ1-4	AWSVRGGIGEKLF
12	TRBV7-9	TRBJ2-3	ASSLLGGTDTQY
11	TRBV7-9	TRBJ1-2	ASSPGRNYGYT
14	TRBV9	TRBJ2-7	ASSVEPRVSSYEQY
14	TRBV7-9	TRBJ1-2	ASSLAGQGVFYGYT
13	TRBV28	TRBJ1-5	ASSPKTGSYQPQH
15	TRBV4-3	TRBJ1-4	ASSQYLTGQGNEKLF
14	TRBV27	TRBJ2-5	ASSSHSGSFQETQY
11	TRBV6-4	TRBJ2-3	ASSGQGTDTQY
15	TRBV7-2	TRBJ1-3	ASSLGDSTQRGNTIY
14	TRBV9	TRBJ1-3	ASSVQGGRPGNTIY